The rows below give T cell receptor beta chains drawn from one sample of a study of T cells after posttransplantation cyclophosphamide. Data came from immunoSEQ multiplex PCR; TCRdb stores just in-frame clones and leaves some out. The sample holds about 10,000 clones, 80% to 85% seen once. This specimen was PBMCs, taken around 2,000 days after a stem cell transplant with posttransplant cyclophosphamide. Receptors originate from a female patient in her forties who received an allogeneic stem cell transplant from a related donor, was CMV-positive, and had no GVHD. Some T cells here may be from the graft donor. The CDR3 runs from the conserved cysteine through the conserved F or W. A D gene is named only where the DNA matches it firmly. Some rows mark clone size as missing; the rest say once, few, many or name a class of expanded clone.

J gene: TRBJ2-7
CDR3 length: 11
V gene: TRBV18
D gene: .
clone size: .
CDR3 DNA: TGTGCCAGCTCCCCTGCCTACGAGCAGTACTTC
CDR3 protein: CASSPAYEQYF

J gene: TRBJ2-1
CDR3 length: 12
V gene: TRBV6-6
D gene: .
clone size: .
CDR3 DNA: TGTGCCAGCAGCCAAGCACGGTATGAGCAGTTCTTC
CDR3 protein: CASSQARYEQFF

J gene: TRBJ2-3
CDR3 length: 15
V gene: TRBV2
D gene: .
clone size: .
CDR3 DNA: TGTGCCAGCATCTTAAGGGGCCTTGGCACAGATACGCAGTATTTT
CDR3 protein: CASILRGLGTDTQYF

J gene: TRBJ1-2
CDR3 length: 13
V gene: TRBV7-9
D gene: TRBD1
clone size: .
CDR3 DNA: TGTGCCAGCAGCCCCTCAGGGGGCAAAGGCTACACCTTC
CDR3 protein: CASSPSGGKGYTF

J gene: TRBJ2-5
CDR3 length: 15
V gene: TRBV28
D gene: TRBD1
clone size: .
CDR3 DNA: TGTGCCAGCCGCGCGGGACAGGGTTTTTCAGAGACCCAGTACTTC
CDR3 protein: CASRAGQGFSETQYF

J gene: TRBJ2-4
CDR3 length: 17
V gene: TRBV5-1
D gene: TRBD1
clone size: few
CDR3 DNA: TGCGCCAGCAGCTTGTTTCCCACCGGGACAGGGGTATTCATTCAGTACTTC
CDR3 protein: CASSLFPTGTGVFIQYF

J gene: TRBJ2-7
CDR3 length: 17
V gene: TRBV11-2
D gene: TRBD1
clone size: .
CDR3 DNA: TGTGCCAGCAGCCCCTCGGGGTGGGACAGGGTATCCTACGAGCAGTACTTC
CDR3 protein: CASSPSGWDRVSYEQYF

J gene: TRBJ1-2
CDR3 length: 13
V gene: TRBV27
D gene: .
clone size: .
CDR3 DNA: TGTGCCAGCAGTTTCGGCGGGGGGAATGGCTACACCTTC
CDR3 protein: CASSFGGGNGYTF

J gene: TRBJ2-5
CDR3 length: 18
V gene: TRBV19
D gene: .
clone size: .
CDR3 DNA: TGTGCCAGTAGTATGTTTCTTTGGTGGGGACACCTCCAAGAGACCCAGTACTTC
CDR3 protein: CASSMFLWWGHLQETQYF

J gene: TRBJ1-1
CDR3 length: 12
V gene: TRBV27
D gene: .
clone size: .
CDR3 DNA: TGTGCCAGCAGTTCAACAGGGAAAAAAGCTTTCTTT
CDR3 protein: CASSSTGKKAFF

J gene: TRBJ1-5
CDR3 length: 17
V gene: TRBV28
D gene: TRBD1
clone size: medium-sized
CDR3 DNA: TGTGCCAGCAGTCGGAGCCCCCGGGAGGGGGCGAGACAGCCCCAGCATTTT
CDR3 protein: CASSRSPREGARQPQHF

J gene: TRBJ1-2
CDR3 length: 15
V gene: TRBV6-1
D gene: .
clone size: .
CDR3 DNA: TGTGCCAGCAGTGAAGCTGGCAGCGGGGCCTATGGCTACACCTTC
CDR3 protein: CASSEAGSGAYGYTF

J gene: TRBJ1-1
CDR3 length: 14
V gene: TRBV7-9
D gene: TRBD1
clone size: .
CDR3 DNA: TGTGCCAGCAGCTACAGGGGGAGCGACACTGAAGCTTTCTTT
CDR3 protein: CASSYRGSDTEAFF

J gene: TRBJ1-1
CDR3 length: 14
V gene: TRBV6-1
D gene: .
clone size: .
CDR3 DNA: TGTGCCAGCAGTAAGTGGGACATGAACACTGAAGCTTTCTTT
CDR3 protein: CASSKWDMNTEAFF

J gene: TRBJ1-4
CDR3 length: 15
V gene: TRBV6-5
D gene: TRBD1
clone size: .
CDR3 DNA: TGTGCCAGCAGCCTGGGGACAGCTGCAAATGAAAAACTGTTTTTT
CDR3 protein: CASSLGTAANEKLFF

J gene: TRBJ2-3
CDR3 length: 14
V gene: TRBV2
D gene: .
clone size: .
CDR3 DNA: TGTGCCAGCAGGCGTCGACTCAGCACAGATACGCAGTATTTT
CDR3 protein: CASRRRLSTDTQYF

J gene: TRBJ2-7
CDR3 length: 13
V gene: TRBV29-1
D gene: .
clone size: once
CDR3 DNA: TGCAGCGTTGCCCAGCGCAGAGCCTACGAGCAGTACTTC
CDR3 protein: CSVAQRRAYEQYF

J gene: TRBJ1-1
CDR3 length: 17
V gene: TRBV13
D gene: .
clone size: .
CDR3 DNA: TGTGCCAGCAGCTTGGGGACGGGACACACCATGAACACTGAAGCTTTCTTT
CDR3 protein: CASSLGTGHTMNTEAFF

J gene: TRBJ1-1
CDR3 length: 15
V gene: TRBV21-1
D gene: .
clone size: .
CDR3 DNA: TGTGCCAGCAGCAAAGCACCCCTTGACAGGGCGGAAGCTTTCTTT
CDR3 protein: CASSKAPLDRAEAFF

J gene: TRBJ2-3
CDR3 length: 16
V gene: TRBV6-5
D gene: TRBD1
clone size: once
CDR3 DNA: TGTGCCAGCAGTTACCGGGACAGGAAGGGCACAGATACGCAGTATTTT
CDR3 protein: CASSYRDRKGTDTQYF

J gene: TRBJ1-2
CDR3 length: 13
V gene: TRBV15
D gene: .
clone size: .
CDR3 DNA: TGTGCCACCAGCGAGGGTGGGCGGCATGGCTACACCTTC
CDR3 protein: CATSEGGRHGYTF

J gene: TRBJ1-2
CDR3 length: 15
V gene: TRBV5-5
D gene: TRBD1
clone size: .
CDR3 DNA: TGTGCCAGCAGCTCCGGACAGGGGAGGAACTATGGCTACACCTTC
CDR3 protein: CASSSGQGRNYGYTF

J gene: TRBJ1-5
CDR3 length: 13
V gene: TRBV2
D gene: .
clone size: .
CDR3 DNA: TGTGCCAGCAGTGAAGATCTAAATCAGCCCCAGCATTTT
CDR3 protein: CASSEDLNQPQHF

J gene: TRBJ2-4
CDR3 length: 12
V gene: TRBV6-1
D gene: TRBD1
clone size: .
CDR3 DNA: TGTGCCAGCAGGCTACAGGGGGACATTCAGTACTTC
CDR3 protein: CASRLQGDIQYF

J gene: TRBJ2-7
CDR3 length: 14
V gene: TRBV27
D gene: TRBD1
clone size: .
CDR3 DNA: TGTGCCAGCAGTCCCCGAGACAGGGTTCGCGAGCAGTACTTC
CDR3 protein: CASSPRDRVREQYF

J gene: TRBJ1-2
CDR3 length: 14
V gene: TRBV7-8
D gene: TRBD1
clone size: .
CDR3 DNA: TGTGCCAGCAGCGGAGCAGGGGGCGATTATGGCTACACCTTC
CDR3 protein: CASSGAGGDYGYTF

J gene: TRBJ1-5
CDR3 length: 15
V gene: TRBV27
D gene: .
clone size: .
CDR3 DNA: TGTGCCAGCAGTCTGAATTGGTCGCCGGGTCAGCCCCAGCATTTT
CDR3 protein: CASSLNWSPGQPQHF

J gene: TRBJ2-7
CDR3 length: 14
V gene: TRBV5-1
D gene: .
clone size: .
CDR3 DNA: TGCGCCAGCAGCTCTGCCCTTAGCTCCTACGAGCAGTACTTC
CDR3 protein: CASSSALSSYEQYF

J gene: TRBJ2-1
CDR3 length: 13
V gene: TRBV7-7
D gene: TRBD1
clone size: .
CDR3 DNA: TGTGCCAGCAGCCCAGACAGGGAAACTGAGCAGTTCTTC
CDR3 protein: CASSPDRETEQFF

J gene: TRBJ2-1
CDR3 length: 15
V gene: TRBV7-3
D gene: TRBD2
clone size: .
CDR3 DNA: TGTGCCAGCAGCTTAGCTAGCGGGGGGGCAACTGAGCAGTTCTTC
CDR3 protein: CASSLASGGATEQFF

J gene: TRBJ2-7
CDR3 length: 14
V gene: TRBV2
D gene: TRBD1
clone size: .
CDR3 DNA: TGTGCCAGCAGCGGGACAGGGGGCTTTTACGAGCAGTACTTC
CDR3 protein: CASSGTGGFYEQYF

J gene: TRBJ1-4
CDR3 length: 13
V gene: TRBV11-2
D gene: TRBD1
clone size: .
CDR3 DNA: TGTGCCACCGCCCGGGACAGCGATGAAAAACTGTTTTTT
CDR3 protein: CATARDSDEKLFF

J gene: TRBJ1-5
CDR3 length: 14
V gene: TRBV7-2
D gene: .
clone size: few
CDR3 DNA: TGTGCCAGCAGCTTAGGGGCAGGCGGGCAGCCCCAGCATTTT
CDR3 protein: CASSLGAGGQPQHF

J gene: TRBJ2-5
CDR3 length: 13
V gene: TRBV4-1
D gene: .
clone size: .
CDR3 DNA: TGCGCCAGCAGCCAGAACAGGGGGGGGACCCAGTACTTC
CDR3 protein: CASSQNRGGTQYF

J gene: TRBJ2-5
CDR3 length: 14
V gene: TRBV7-6
D gene: .
clone size: once
CDR3 DNA: TGTGCCAGCAGCCCCCGGGGAAGGGAAGAGACCCAGTACTTC
CDR3 protein: CASSPRGREETQYF

J gene: TRBJ1-1
CDR3 length: 16
V gene: TRBV6-1
D gene: .
clone size: few
CDR3 DNA: TGTGCCAGCCGTGACGGGGGGCTAACACGGAACACTGAAGCTTTCTTT
CDR3 protein: CASRDGGLTRNTEAFF

J gene: TRBJ1-6
CDR3 length: 14
V gene: TRBV6-5
D gene: .
clone size: .
CDR3 DNA: TGTGCCAGCAGTTTACAGGGTATGGATTCACCCCTCCACTTT
CDR3 protein: CASSLQGMDSPLHF

J gene: TRBJ2-7
CDR3 length: 13
V gene: TRBV11-2
D gene: TRBD1
clone size: few
CDR3 DNA: TGTGCCAGCAGCCGGGACAGGGCTAGCGAGCAGTACTTC
CDR3 protein: CASSRDRASEQYF

J gene: TRBJ1-1
CDR3 length: 14
V gene: TRBV19
D gene: .
clone size: large
CDR3 DNA: TGTGCCAGTACTGACCCGGGACTAAACACTGAAGCTTTCTTT
CDR3 protein: CASTDPGLNTEAFF

J gene: TRBJ1-1
CDR3 length: 17
V gene: TRBV5-8
D gene: .
clone size: .
CDR3 DNA: TGTGCCAGCAGCCCCCGGAATCTGGCAGGCTACCAGACTGAAGCTTTCTTT
CDR3 protein: CASSPRNLAGYQTEAFF

J gene: TRBJ2-1
CDR3 length: 17
V gene: TRBV5-6
D gene: TRBD2
clone size: .
CDR3 DNA: TGTGCCAGCAGCCCGAGGGGTAGCGGGGTATTAGATTTTGAGCAGTTCTTC
CDR3 protein: CASSPRGSGVLDFEQFF

J gene: TRBJ1-1
CDR3 length: 15
V gene: TRBV4-3
D gene: .
clone size: .
CDR3 DNA: TGCGCCAGCAGCCAAGATTGGCTGATGAACACTGAAGCTTTCTTT
CDR3 protein: CASSQDWLMNTEAFF

J gene: TRBJ2-1
CDR3 length: 15
V gene: TRBV5-4
D gene: .
clone size: .
CDR3 DNA: TGTGCCAGCAGCTTGGCCAGGGTGACCTACAATGAGCAGTTCTTC
CDR3 protein: CASSLARVTYNEQFF

J gene: TRBJ2-2
CDR3 length: 15
V gene: TRBV11-1
D gene: .
clone size: .
CDR3 DNA: TGTGCCAGCAGCTTAGGCACAGGGATGACCGGGGAGCTGTTTTTT
CDR3 protein: CASSLGTGMTGELFF

J gene: TRBJ2-2
CDR3 length: 16
V gene: TRBV14
D gene: .
clone size: .
CDR3 DNA: TGTGCCAGCAGCCAAGTTGGAGGGTTAAACACCGGGGAGCTGTTTTTT
CDR3 protein: CASSQVGGLNTGELFF

J gene: TRBJ1-5
CDR3 length: 14
V gene: TRBV7-2
D gene: .
clone size: .
CDR3 DNA: TGTGCCAGCAGCAGGGGGGGTAGCGATCAGCCCCAGCATTTT
CDR3 protein: CASSRGGSDQPQHF

J gene: TRBJ1-1
CDR3 length: 15
V gene: TRBV4-2
D gene: .
clone size: .
CDR3 DNA: TGTGCCAGCAGCCAAGTGGGCACAAAAAACACTGAAGCTTTCTTT
CDR3 protein: CASSQVGTKNTEAFF

J gene: TRBJ2-7
CDR3 length: 14
V gene: TRBV5-1
D gene: .
clone size: .
CDR3 DNA: TGCGCCAGCAGCCCGGCCCAGGGTAAGGGCGAGCAGTACTTC
CDR3 protein: CASSPAQGKGEQYF

J gene: TRBJ1-5
CDR3 length: 14
V gene: TRBV25-1
D gene: TRBD1
clone size: once
CDR3 DNA: TGTGCCAGCAGTATCGGACAGGGCAATCAGCCCCAGCATTTT
CDR3 protein: CASSIGQGNQPQHF

J gene: TRBJ1-2
CDR3 length: 15
V gene: TRBV7-2
D gene: .
clone size: .
CDR3 DNA: TGTGCCAGCAGCTTAGCTCTTCCAGGGGAGAGAGGCTACACCTTC
CDR3 protein: CASSLALPGERGYTF

J gene: TRBJ2-5
CDR3 length: 20
V gene: TRBV19
D gene: TRBD1
clone size: .
CDR3 DNA: TGTGCCAGTAGTATAACCGGGACAGGGTTCCGGACTCACTCAGGAGAGACCCAGTACTTC
CDR3 protein: CASSITGTGFRTHSGETQYF

J gene: TRBJ1-5
CDR3 length: 15
V gene: TRBV9
D gene: TRBD1
clone size: .
CDR3 DNA: TGTGCCAGCAGCCCCCGACAGGGTTTCGGTCAGCCCCAGCATTTT
CDR3 protein: CASSPRQGFGQPQHF

J gene: TRBJ2-7
CDR3 length: 16
V gene: TRBV11-2
D gene: TRBD1
clone size: .
CDR3 DNA: TGTGCCAGCAGCTTAGTAGGGGACAGGAGCTCCTACGAGCAGTACTTC
CDR3 protein: CASSLVGDRSSYEQYF

J gene: TRBJ1-1
CDR3 length: 15
V gene: TRBV5-6
D gene: TRBD1
clone size: .
CDR3 DNA: TGTGCCAGCAGCCACAGGGGGCGCGGGAACACTGAAGCTTTCTTT
CDR3 protein: CASSHRGRGNTEAFF

J gene: TRBJ2-1
CDR3 length: 14
V gene: TRBV27
D gene: .
clone size: .
CDR3 DNA: TGTGCCAGCTCATGGGGGGGCAGGAACAATGAGCAGTTCTTC
CDR3 protein: CASSWGGRNNEQFF

J gene: TRBJ1-2
CDR3 length: 13
V gene: TRBV6-1
D gene: TRBD1
clone size: .
CDR3 DNA: TGTGCCAGCAGAGGGCAGGGGGGCTATGGCTACACCTTC
CDR3 protein: CASRGQGGYGYTF

J gene: TRBJ2-2
CDR3 length: 14
V gene: TRBV7-2
D gene: TRBD1
clone size: .
CDR3 DNA: TGTGCCAGCAGCAGGGACAGGAACACCGGGGAGCTGTTTTTT
CDR3 protein: CASSRDRNTGELFF